This T cell receptor (beta chain) was captured in a study of long-term antiretroviral therapy in people with HIV. Study-wide points: Diversity went up after ART and still fell short of transplant donor controls. There were no data on ART adherence, viral resistance or therapy changes, a gap that limits inferences about post-ART repertoire changes.

About this clone itself: Its antigen is unknown. The junction does not match germline at one end; this may be a read error.

CDR1 and CDR2 from the germline V gene are SGHRS and YFSETQ. The CDR3 runs to 16 residues. Going into DNA extraction, samples held roughly 0.95-10 million cryopreserved PBMC. The libraries were made with immunoSEQ v3.0 at survey level. Data came from immunoSEQ multiplex PCR; TCRdb stores just in-frame clones and leaves some out. Here the sample spans around 15,000 clones, around 80% being singletons. The J gene is TRBJ1-1, the V gene TRBV5-1, with TRBD1 matching 7 bases. This sequence was found in a man between 35 and 55 years old with HIV. The input for sequencing was unsorted PBMCs, taken 2.1 years after starting antiretroviral therapy. DNA for the CDR3: TGCGCCAGCAGCTCCAACCCGTCGACAGGGAACGCTGAAGCTTTCTTT. It encodes CASSSNPSTGNAEAFF.